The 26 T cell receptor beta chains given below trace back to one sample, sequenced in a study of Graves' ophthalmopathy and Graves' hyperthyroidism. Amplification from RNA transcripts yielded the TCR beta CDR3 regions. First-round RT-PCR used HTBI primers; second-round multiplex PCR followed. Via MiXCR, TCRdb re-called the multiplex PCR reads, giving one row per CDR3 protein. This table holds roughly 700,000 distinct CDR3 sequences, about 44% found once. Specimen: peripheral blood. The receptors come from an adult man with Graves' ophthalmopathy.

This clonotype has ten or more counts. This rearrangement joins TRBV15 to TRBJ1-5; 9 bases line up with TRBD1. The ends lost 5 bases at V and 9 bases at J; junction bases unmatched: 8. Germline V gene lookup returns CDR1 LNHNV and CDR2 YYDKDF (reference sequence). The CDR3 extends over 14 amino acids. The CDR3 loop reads CATSEGQGTRPQHF. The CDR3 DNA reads TGTGCCACCAGCGAGGGACAGGGCACACGGCCCCAGCATTTT.

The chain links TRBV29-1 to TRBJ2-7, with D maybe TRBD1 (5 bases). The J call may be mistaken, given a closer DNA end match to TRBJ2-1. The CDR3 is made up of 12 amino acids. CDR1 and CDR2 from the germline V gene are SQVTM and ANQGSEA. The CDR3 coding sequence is TGCAGCGTTGTAACAGGCTCCGATGAGCAGTTCTTC. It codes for CSVVTGSDEQFF.

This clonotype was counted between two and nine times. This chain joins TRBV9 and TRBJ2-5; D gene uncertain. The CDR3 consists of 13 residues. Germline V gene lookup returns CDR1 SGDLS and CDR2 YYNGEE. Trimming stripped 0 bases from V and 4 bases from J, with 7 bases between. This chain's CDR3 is CASSVAFGETQYF. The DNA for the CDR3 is TGTGCCAGCAGCGTAGCTTTTGGAGAGACCCAGTACTTC.

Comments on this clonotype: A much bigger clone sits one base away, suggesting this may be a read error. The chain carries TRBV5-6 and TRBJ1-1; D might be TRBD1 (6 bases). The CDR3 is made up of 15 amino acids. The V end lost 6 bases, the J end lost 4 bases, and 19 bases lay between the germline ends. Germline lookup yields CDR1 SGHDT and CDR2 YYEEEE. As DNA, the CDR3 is TGTGCCAGCATGGTTGTGGGACAAGTTTTCACTGAAGCTTTCTTT. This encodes CASMVVGQVFTEAFF.

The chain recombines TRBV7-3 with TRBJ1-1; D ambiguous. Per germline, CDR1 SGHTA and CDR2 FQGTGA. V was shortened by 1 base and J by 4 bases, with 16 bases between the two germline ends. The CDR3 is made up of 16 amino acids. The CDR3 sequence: CASSLIAGVKGTEAFF. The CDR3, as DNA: TGTGCCAGCAGCTTAATAGCCGGGGTCAAGGGCACTGAAGCTTTCTTT.

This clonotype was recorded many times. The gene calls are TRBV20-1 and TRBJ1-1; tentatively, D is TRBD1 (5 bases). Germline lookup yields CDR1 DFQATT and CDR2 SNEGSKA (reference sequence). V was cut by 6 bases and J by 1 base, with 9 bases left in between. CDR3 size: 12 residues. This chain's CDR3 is CSARTPNTEAFF. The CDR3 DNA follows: TGCAGTGCCAGGACACCGAACACTGAAGCTTTCTTT.

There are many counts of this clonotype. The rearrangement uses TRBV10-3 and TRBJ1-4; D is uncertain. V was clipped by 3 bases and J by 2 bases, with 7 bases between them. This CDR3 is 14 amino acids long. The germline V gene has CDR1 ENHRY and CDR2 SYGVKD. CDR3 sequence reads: CAISDGTTNEKLFF. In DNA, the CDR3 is TGTGCCATCAGTGATGGTACGACTAATGAAAAACTGTTTTTT.

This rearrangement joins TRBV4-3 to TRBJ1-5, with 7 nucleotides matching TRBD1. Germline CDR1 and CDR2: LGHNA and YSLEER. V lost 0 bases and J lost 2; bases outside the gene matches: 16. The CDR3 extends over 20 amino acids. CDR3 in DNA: TGCGCCAGCAGCCAAGATCTTAGTGGTACAGGGGCTGTGGGCAATCAGCCCCAGCATTTT. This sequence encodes CASSQDLSGTGAVGNQPQHF.

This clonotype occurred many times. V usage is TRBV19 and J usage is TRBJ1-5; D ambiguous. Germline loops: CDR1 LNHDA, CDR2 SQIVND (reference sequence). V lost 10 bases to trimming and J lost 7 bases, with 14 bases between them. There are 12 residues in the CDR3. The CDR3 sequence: CATRGVGQPQHF. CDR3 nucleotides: TGTGCCACTCGTGGGGTCGGGCAGCCCCAGCATTTT.

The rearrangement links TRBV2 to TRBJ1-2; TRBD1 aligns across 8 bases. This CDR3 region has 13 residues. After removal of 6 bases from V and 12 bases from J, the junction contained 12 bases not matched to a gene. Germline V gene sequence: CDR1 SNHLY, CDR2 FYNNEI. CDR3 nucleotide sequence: TGTGCCAGCAGGCCCAGGACAGGGTCTGGAAACACCTTC. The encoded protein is CASRPRTGSGNTF.

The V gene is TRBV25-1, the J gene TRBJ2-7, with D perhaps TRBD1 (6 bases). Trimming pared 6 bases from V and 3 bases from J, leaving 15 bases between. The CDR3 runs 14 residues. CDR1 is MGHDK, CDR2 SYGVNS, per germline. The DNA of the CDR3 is TGTGCCAGCAGCCACCTGGACAGAGGCTACGAGCAGTACTTC. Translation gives CASSHLDRGYEQYF.

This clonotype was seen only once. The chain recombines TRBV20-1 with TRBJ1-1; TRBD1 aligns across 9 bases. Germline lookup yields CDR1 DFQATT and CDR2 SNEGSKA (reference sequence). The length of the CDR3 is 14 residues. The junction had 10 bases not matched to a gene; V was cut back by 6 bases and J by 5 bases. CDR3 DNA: TGCAGTGCGCCCACAGGGGGCGGTGGGACTGAAGCTTTCTTT. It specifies CSAPTGGGGTEAFF.

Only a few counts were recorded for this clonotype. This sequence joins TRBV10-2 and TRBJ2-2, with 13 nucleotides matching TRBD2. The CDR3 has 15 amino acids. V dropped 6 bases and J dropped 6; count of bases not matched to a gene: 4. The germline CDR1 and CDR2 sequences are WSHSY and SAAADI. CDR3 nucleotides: TGCGCCAGCAGCGGACTAGCGGGAGTCGCCGGGGAGCTGTTTTTT. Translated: CASSGLAGVAGELFF.

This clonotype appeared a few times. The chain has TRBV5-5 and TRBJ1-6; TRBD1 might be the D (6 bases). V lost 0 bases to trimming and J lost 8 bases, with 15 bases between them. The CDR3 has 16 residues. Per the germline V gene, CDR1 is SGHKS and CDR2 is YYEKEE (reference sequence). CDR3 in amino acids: CASSLVPPDSYSPLHF. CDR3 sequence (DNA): TGTGCCAGCAGCTTGGTGCCCCCGGACAGTTATTCACCCCTCCACTTT. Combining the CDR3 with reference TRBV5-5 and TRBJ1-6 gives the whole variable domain DAGVTQSPTHLIKTRGQQVTLRCSPISGHKSVSWYQQVLGQGPQFIFQYYEKEERGRGNFPDRFSARQFPNYSSELNVNALLLGDSALYLCASSLVPPDSYSPLHFGNGTRLTVT.

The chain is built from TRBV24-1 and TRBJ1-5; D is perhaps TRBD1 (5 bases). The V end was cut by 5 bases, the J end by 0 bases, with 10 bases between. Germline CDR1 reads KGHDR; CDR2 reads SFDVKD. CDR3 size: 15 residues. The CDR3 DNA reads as TGTGCCACCAGTGCTAGGGACGATAGCAATCAGCCCCAGCATTTT. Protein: CATSARDDSNQPQHF.

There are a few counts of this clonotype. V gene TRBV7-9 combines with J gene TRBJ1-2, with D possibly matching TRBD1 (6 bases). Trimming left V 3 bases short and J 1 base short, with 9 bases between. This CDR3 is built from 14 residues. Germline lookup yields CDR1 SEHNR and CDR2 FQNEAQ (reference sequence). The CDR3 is CASSFSGDNYGYTF. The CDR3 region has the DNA TGTGCCAGCAGCTTTTCAGGGGATAACTATGGCTACACCTTC.

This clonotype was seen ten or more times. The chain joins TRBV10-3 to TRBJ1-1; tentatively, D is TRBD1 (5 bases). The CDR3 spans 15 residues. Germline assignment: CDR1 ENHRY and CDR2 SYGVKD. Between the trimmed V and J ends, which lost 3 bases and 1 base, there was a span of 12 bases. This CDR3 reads CAISDAGRGNTEAFF. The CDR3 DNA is TGTGCCATCAGTGACGCAGGGAGGGGGAACACTGAAGCTTTCTTT.

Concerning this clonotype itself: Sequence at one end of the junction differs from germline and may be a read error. The CDR3 DNA reads TGTGCCAGCAGCGAAGAACGGTCCACGGATCAGCCCCAGCATTTT. Encoded protein: CASSEERSTDQPQHF. The chain links TRBV2 to TRBJ1-5; D unclear. CDR1 and CDR2 from the germline V gene are SNHLY and FYNNEI. The CDR3 totals 15 residues. The variable domain in full, with the rest retrieved from reference TRBV2 and TRBJ1-5, is EPEVTQTPSHQVTQMGQEVILRCVPISNHLYFYWYRQILGQKVEFLVSFYNNEISEKSEIFDDQFSVERPDGSNFTLKIRSTKLEDSAMYFCASSEERSTDQPQHFGDGTRLSIL.

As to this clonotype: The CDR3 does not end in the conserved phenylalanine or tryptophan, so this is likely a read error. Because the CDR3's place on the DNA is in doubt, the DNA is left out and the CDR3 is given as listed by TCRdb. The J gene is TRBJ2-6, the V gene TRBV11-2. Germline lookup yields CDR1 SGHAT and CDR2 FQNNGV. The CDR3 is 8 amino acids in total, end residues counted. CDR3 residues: CASSLGLY.

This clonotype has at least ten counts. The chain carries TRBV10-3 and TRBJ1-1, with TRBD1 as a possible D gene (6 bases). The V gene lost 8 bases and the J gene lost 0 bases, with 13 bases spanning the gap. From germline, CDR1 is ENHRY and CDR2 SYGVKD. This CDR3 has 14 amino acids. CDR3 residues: CAIGNGQLNTEAFF. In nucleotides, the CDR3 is TGTGCCATCGGAAACGGACAGCTGAACACTGAAGCTTTCTTT.

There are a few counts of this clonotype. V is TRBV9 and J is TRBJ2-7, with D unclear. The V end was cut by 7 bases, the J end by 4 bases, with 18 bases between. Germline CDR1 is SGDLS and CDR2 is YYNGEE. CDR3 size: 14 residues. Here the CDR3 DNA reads TGTGCCAGCTCACCTACGGGTGACCCATACGAGCAGTACTTC. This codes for CASSPTGDPYEQYF.

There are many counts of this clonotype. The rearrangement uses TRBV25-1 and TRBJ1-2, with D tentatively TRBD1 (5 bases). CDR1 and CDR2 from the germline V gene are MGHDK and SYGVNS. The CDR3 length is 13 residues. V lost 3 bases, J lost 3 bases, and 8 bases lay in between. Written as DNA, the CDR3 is TGTGCCAGCAGTGATCAGGGCTACTATGGCTACACCTTC. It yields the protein CASSDQGYYGYTF.

The DNA for the CDR3 is TGTGCCATCAGTGAAGGGATGTGGGACAACCAAGAGACCCAGTACTTC. Protein sequence: CAISEGMWDNQETQYF. V and J are TRBV10-3 and TRBJ2-5; D is perhaps TRBD1 (6 bases). There are 16 residues in the CDR3. V was shortened by 3 bases and J by 0 bases, with 14 bases between the two germline ends. In germline, CDR1 is ENHRY, CDR2 SYGVKD.

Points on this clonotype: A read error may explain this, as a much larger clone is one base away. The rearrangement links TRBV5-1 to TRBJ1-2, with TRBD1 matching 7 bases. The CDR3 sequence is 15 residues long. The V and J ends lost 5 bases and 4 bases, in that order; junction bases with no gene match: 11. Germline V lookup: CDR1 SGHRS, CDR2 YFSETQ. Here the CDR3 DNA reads TGCGCCAGCAGACCCGGGACAGTGGTGGCCTATGGCTACACCTTC. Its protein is CASRPGTVVAYGYTF.

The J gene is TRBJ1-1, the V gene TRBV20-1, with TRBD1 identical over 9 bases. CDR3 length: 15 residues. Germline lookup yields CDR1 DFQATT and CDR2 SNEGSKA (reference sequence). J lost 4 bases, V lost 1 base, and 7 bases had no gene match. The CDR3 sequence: CSARAQGARLTEAFF. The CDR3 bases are TGCAGTGCTAGAGCACAGGGGGCGCGTCTCACTGAAGCTTTCTTT.

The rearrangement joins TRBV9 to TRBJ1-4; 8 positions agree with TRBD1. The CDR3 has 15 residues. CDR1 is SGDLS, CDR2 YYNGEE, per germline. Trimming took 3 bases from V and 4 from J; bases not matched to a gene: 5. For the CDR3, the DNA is TGTGCCAGCAGCGGCATAACAGGGGGTAATGAAAAACTGTTTTTT. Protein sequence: CASSGITGGNEKLFF.